This T cell receptor beta chain comes out of a study of blood T cell repertoires in COVID-19. Study-level background: Specimens from acute and convalescent COVID-19 originated in the United States, Italy and Spain.

In the original analysis: Researchers report that nucleated cell counts were estimated from reference gene primer amplification. Only in-frame clones appear in the TCRdb table, and some are missing; sequencing was by immunoSEQ multiplex PCR. V, J and clone size are taken as reported in that table, and D and trimming were inferred from the DNA itself. The data hold around 150,000 clones, with 86% observed a single time. The J segment lost 2 bases and the V segment lost 5 bases, leaving 6 bases of the junction unmatched. The CDR3 has 15 amino acids. Per the germline V gene, CDR1 is KGHSH and CDR2 is LQKENI.

The TCR sequence derives from a man in his 70s with acute or convalescent COVID-19. The chain couples TRBV18 to TRBJ2-1, with 7 bases that match TRBD2. The material sequenced was peripheral blood. The CDR3 reads CASSNWREPYNEQFF. In DNA form, the CDR3 reads TGTGCCAGCTCAAATTGGCGGGAGCCCTACAATGAGCAGTTCTTC.